The 13 T cell receptor beta chains in this list originate from one sample, sequenced in a study of blood T cells in healthy people across ages. The second PCR ran roughly 6 to 11 cycles with a sample-barcoded 5' primer and J-beta primers. TCRdb reprocessed the 5' RACE reads with MiXCR, giving one entry per CDR3 protein. The sample includes around 1,100,000 distinct CDR3 sequences, around two fifths of them seen just once. Sequencing was carried out using blood. These receptors were obtained from a man aged 18 to 30 in good health.

The genes are TRBV4-1 and TRBJ2-4; 7 bases are shared with TRBD2. The end of the DNA is better explained by TRBJ2-7, so the J call may be wrong. Germline V gene data show CDR1 as MGHRA and CDR2 as YSYEKL. The CDR3 runs to 16 residues. The CDR3 DNA sequence: TGCGCCAGCAGCCAGATCAGCGGGGCATCTCCTTACGAGCAGTACTTC. Its protein is CASSQISGASPYEQYF.

This clonotype has just a few counts. J is TRBJ1-4 and V is TRBV28, with D maybe TRBD1 (6 bases). The CDR3 is made up of 14 amino acids. Germline-derived CDR1 and CDR2 are MDHEN and SYDVKM. Deletions cut 10 bases from V and 2 bases from J, with 14 bases between. The CDR3 region is CANMGGATNEKLFF. The DNA for the CDR3 is TGTGCCAACATGGGGGGGGCTACTAATGAAAAACTGTTTTTT. Based on the CDR3 plus reference TRBV28 and TRBJ1-4, the full variable domain is DVKVTQSSRYLVKRTGEKVFLECVQDMDHENMFWYRQDPGLGLRLIYFSYDVKMKEKGDIPEGYSVSREKKERFSLILESASTNQTSMYLCANMGGATNEKLFFGSGTQLSVL.

The CDR3 loop is CASSRYGGELFF. The DNA of the CDR3 is TGTGCCAGCAGCCGATACGGGGGGGAGCTGTTTTTT. The chain employs TRBV7-2 and TRBJ2-2; D ambiguous. V was shortened by 5 bases and J by 8 bases, with 9 bases between the two germline ends. Germline CDR1 SGHTA, CDR2 FQGNSA. The CDR3 loop spans 12 amino acids.

This clonotype was seen a handful of times. The rearrangement joins TRBV12-3 or TRBV12-4 to TRBJ2-7; D might be TRBD1 (5 bases). The CDR3 extends over 14 amino acids. Trimming took off 1 base at V and 3 bases at J, with 10 bases between the two ends. The CDR3 nucleotides read TGTGCCAGCAGTTTAGGCAGGCAGGGCTACGAGCAGTACTTC. It codes for CASSLGRQGYEQYF.

This chain uses TRBV6-2 or TRBV6-3 with TRBJ2-1; D unresolved. Germline V gives CDR1 MNHEY, CDR2 SVGEGT. The CDR3 is made up of 16 amino acids. Trimming took 2 bases from V and 4 from J, leaving 15 bases between them. The CDR3 protein is CASSYNLGDTYNEQFF. The CDR3 DNA reads TGTGCCAGCAGTTACAATCTAGGCGATACGTACAATGAGCAGTTCTTC.

This chain links TRBV7-2 with TRBJ2-3; D gene ambiguous. Germline-derived CDR1 and CDR2 are SGHTA and FQGNSA. The CDR3 consists of 13 residues. V lost 6 bases and J lost 1, with 8 bases in between. The DNA of the CDR3 is TGTGCCAGCAGGAGGCCCGGCACAGATACGCAGTATTTT. Translation gives CASRRPGTDTQYF.

A word on this clonotype: A much more abundant neighbour one base away suggests this may be a read error. The chain joins TRBV29-1 to TRBJ2-1; D might be TRBD1 (5 bases). The CDR3 is 14 residues long. Germline V gene data show CDR1 as SQVTM and CDR2 as ANQGSEA. DNA of the CDR3: TGCGGCGTTGATCGGCAGGGAATCGGCAATGAGCAGTTCTTC. It specifies CGVDRQGIGNEQFF.

The chain is built from TRBV12-3 or TRBV12-4 and TRBJ1-5; D call uncertain. The CDR3 is 14 residues long. V was trimmed by 5 bases and J by 2 bases, leaving 10 bases between them. The CDR3 loop is CASSPFGRNQPQHF. In DNA form, the CDR3 reads TGTGCCAGCAGTCCCTTTGGTCGCAATCAGCCCCAGCATTTT.

This clonotype was observed a handful of times. The chain couples TRBV2 to TRBJ1-1, with D possibly TRBD1 on 5 matching bases. V gave up 6 bases and J gave up 4 bases, with 9 bases separating them. CDR3 length equals 12 residues. Germline V gene lookup returns CDR1 SNHLY and CDR2 FYNNEI. The CDR3 nucleotides read TGTGCCAGCAGAGACACAGGCACTGAAGCTTTCTTT. Translation gives CASRDTGTEAFF.

The chain is built from TRBV3-1 and TRBJ1-5; the D gene is possibly TRBD1 (5 bases). Germline lookup yields CDR1 LGHDT and CDR2 YNNKEL (reference sequence). The CDR3 extends over 17 amino acids. V dropped 1 base and J dropped 6 bases, with 19 bases sitting between them. CDR3 region: CASSQGKGRVLGQPQHF. CDR3 nucleotide sequence: TGTGCCAGCAGCCAAGGGAAGGGGAGAGTTTTGGGTCAGCCCCAGCATTTT.

This clonotype has just a few counts. The rearrangement links TRBV7-8 to TRBJ2-1; D remains unclear. CDR3 length equals 12 residues. Germline V gene lookup returns CDR1 SGHVS and CDR2 FQNEAQ. V dropped 2 bases and J dropped 6 bases, with 5 bases sitting between them. The CDR3 DNA sequence: TGTGCCAGCAGCTTACTGAGCAATGAGCAGTTCTTC. Translation: CASSLLSNEQFF.

The chain has TRBV20-1 and TRBJ2-5, with D possibly matching TRBD2 (6 bases). The CDR3 is 14 residues long. Germline values: CDR1 DFQATT, CDR2 SNEGSKA (reference sequence). The germline V and J ends were trimmed by 5 bases and 5 bases, with 18 bases remaining between them. The CDR3 sequence: CSADLLLGGETQYF. The CDR3 DNA follows: TGCAGTGCTGACCTCCTCTTGGGGGGTGAGACCCAGTACTTC.

The table lists this clonotype with a few counts. The chain combines TRBV6-6 with TRBJ1-4; maybe TRBD1 (6 bases). In germline, CDR1 is MNHNY, CDR2 SVGAGI (reference sequence). This CDR3 comprises 13 residues. Trimming removed 10 bases from V and 8 bases from J, with 17 bases in between. CDR3 sequence reads: CAIAQGLEEKLFF. CDR3 DNA sequence: TGTGCCATAGCTCAGGGGTTGGAGGAAAAACTGTTTTTT.